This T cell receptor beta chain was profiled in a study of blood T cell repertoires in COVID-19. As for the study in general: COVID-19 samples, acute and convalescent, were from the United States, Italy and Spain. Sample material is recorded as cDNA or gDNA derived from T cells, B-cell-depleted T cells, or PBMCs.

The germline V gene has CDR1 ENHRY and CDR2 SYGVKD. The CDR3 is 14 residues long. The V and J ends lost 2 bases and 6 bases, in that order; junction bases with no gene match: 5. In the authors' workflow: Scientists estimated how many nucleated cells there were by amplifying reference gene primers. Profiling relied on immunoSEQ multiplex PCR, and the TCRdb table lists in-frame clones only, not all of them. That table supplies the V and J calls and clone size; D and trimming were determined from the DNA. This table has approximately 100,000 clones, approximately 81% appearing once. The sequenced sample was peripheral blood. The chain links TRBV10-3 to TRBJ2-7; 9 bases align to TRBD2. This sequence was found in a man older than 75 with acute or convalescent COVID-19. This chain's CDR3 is CAISEAGGPGEQYF. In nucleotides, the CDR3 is TGTGCCATCAGTGAGGCGGGAGGGCCGGGCGAGCAGTACTTC.